Following are 19 T cell receptor beta chains from one sample sequenced in a study of blood T cell repertoires in COVID-19. Method: immunoSEQ multiplex PCR; TCRdb's copy keeps in-frame clones and lacks some. The sample has over 100,000 clones, 70% to 90% seen once; the top ten hold about 9.4%. Sequences were obtained from peripheral blood. These receptors were taken from a man aged 45 to 65 with acute or convalescent COVID-19.

The chain couples TRBV5-6 to TRBJ1-2, with unresolved D. Per the germline V gene, CDR1 is SGHDT and CDR2 is YYEEEE. The CDR3 has 12 amino acids. The V end lost 0 bases, the J end lost 5 bases, and 5 bases lay between the germline ends. The DNA for the CDR3 is TGTGCCAGCAGCTTGGCTATGTATGGCTACACCTTC. Protein: CASSLAMYGYTF.

The J gene is TRBJ2-7, the V gene TRBV29-1, with a possible D match to TRBD2 (6 bases). CDR3 length: 15 residues. V lost 3 bases and J 0 bases, leaving 15 bases between the germline ends. Germline V gene data show CDR1 as SQVTM and CDR2 as ANQGSEA. CDR3 coding DNA: TGCAGCGTTGAGTGGGGAGGTGTCAGCTCCTACGAGCAGTACTTC. Its translation is CSVEWGGVSSYEQYF.

This chain uses TRBV19 with TRBJ1-2; D may be TRBD1 (5 bases). V lost 3 bases, J lost 5 bases, and 16 bases lay in between. This CDR3 is built from 15 residues. CDR1 and CDR2 from the germline V gene are LNHDA and SQIVND (reference sequence). The CDR3 here is CASSIARAGTYGYTF. The CDR3 nucleotides read TGTGCCAGTAGTATCGCCAGGGCAGGGACTTATGGCTACACCTTC.

The chain combines TRBV28 with TRBJ1-1; possible D gene TRBD1, 5 bases. Looked up from germline, CDR1 is MDHEN and CDR2 is SYDVKM. V lost 4 bases and J lost 4, with 19 bases in between. This CDR3 is built from 16 residues. CDR3 DNA sequence: TGTGCCAGCAGTTCCCCATCGGCAGGGAAGACCACTGAAGCTTTCTTT. The encoded protein is CASSSPSAGKTTEAFF.

The chain recombines TRBV5-1 with TRBJ2-1, with unresolved D. The CDR3 consists of 14 residues. Trimming left V 0 bases short and J 6 bases short, with 10 bases between. Germline CDR1 reads SGHRS; CDR2 reads YFSETQ. CDR3 loop: CASSLGQTSNEQFF. In DNA, the CDR3 is TGCGCCAGCAGCTTGGGACAAACCTCCAATGAGCAGTTCTTC.

CDR3 residues: CASSLLGGLSNQPQHF. The CDR3 DNA reads TGTGCCAGCAGCCTCCTAGGGGGCCTAAGCAATCAGCCCCAGCATTTT. J is TRBJ1-5 and V is TRBV7-2; 7 nucleotides agree with TRBD1. Germline CDR1 SGHTA, CDR2 FQGNSA. The CDR3 runs to 16 residues. Germline trimming cut 5 bases from V and 1 base from J; bases unmatched to any gene: 8. The full variable domain, completed using reference TRBV7-2 and TRBJ1-5, is GAGVSQSPSNKVTEKGKDVELRCDPISGHTALYWYRQSLGQGLEFLIYFQGNSAPDKSGLPSDRFSAERTGGSVSTLTIQRTQQEDSAVYLCASSLLGGLSNQPQHFGDGTRLSIL.

This clone turned up a few times. V and J are TRBV12-3 or TRBV12-4 and TRBJ2-1; the D gene is possibly TRBD2 (5 bases). The ends were cut back, 3 bases at V and 4 bases at J, with 7 bases in the middle. The CDR3 is 13 residues long. CDR3 loop: CASSLGVYNEQFF. CDR3 bases: TGTGCCAGCAGTTTGGGAGTGTACAATGAGCAGTTCTTC.

The chain recombines TRBV12-5 with TRBJ1-5, with 10 bases identical to TRBD1. V lost 0 bases to trimming and J lost 4 bases; unmatched junction nucleotides: 15. Germline V gene lookup returns CDR1 LGHNT and CDR2 FRNRAP. The CDR3 sequence is 20 residues long. Here the CDR3 DNA reads TGTGCTAGTGGTTTGGTAAAGGTGTTTGAGGGGACAGGGGAAAATCAGCCCCAGCATTTT. The encoded protein is CASGLVKVFEGTGENQPQHF.

This clone was seen once. The chain carries TRBV5-6 and TRBJ1-3; D might be TRBD1 (5 bases). CDR1 is SGHDT, CDR2 YYEEEE, per germline. V lost 0 bases and J 4 bases, leaving 11 bases between the germline ends. There are 15 residues in the CDR3. DNA of the CDR3: TGTGCCAGCAGCTTGGGGGCAGGGATAGGAAACACCATATATTTT. Amino acid sequence: CASSLGAGIGNTIYF.

The chain joins TRBV28 to TRBJ2-7; 9 nucleotides align to TRBD1. Germline values: CDR1 MDHEN, CDR2 SYDVKM. Trimming at V came to 6 bases and at J to 3 bases, leaving 6 bases not matched to a gene. This CDR3 is 14 amino acids long. CDR3 region: CASSPGQGHYEQYF. The CDR3 DNA follows: TGTGCCAGCAGCCCGGGACAGGGCCACTACGAGCAGTACTTC. Full variable domain (rest looked up from reference TRBV28 and TRBJ2-7): DVKVTQSSRYLVKRTGEKVFLECVQDMDHENMFWYRQDPGLGLRLIYFSYDVKMKEKGDIPEGYSVSREKKERFSLILESASTNQTSMYLCASSPGQGHYEQYFGPGTRLTVT.

The rearrangement uses TRBV28 and TRBJ1-5, with 9 bases fitting TRBD1. Losses at the gene ends were 5 bases for V and 4 bases for J; bases not matched to a gene: 9. Germline loops: CDR1 MDHEN, CDR2 SYDVKM. The CDR3 contains 16 residues. CDR3 bases: TGTGCCAGCAGTCCTCCGACAGGGGGGATAAATCAGCCCCAGCATTTT. Translated, it gives CASSPPTGGINQPQHF.

The chain employs TRBV5-1 and TRBJ2-7, with 7 bases lining up with TRBD2. Germline V gene data show CDR1 as SGHRS and CDR2 as YFSETQ. V trimming: 5 bases; J trimming: 0 bases; junction bases outside the gene matches: 8. This CDR3 has 15 residues. The CDR3 protein is CASRGGAESSYEQYF. CDR3 bases: TGCGCCAGCAGGGGAGGGGCCGAAAGCTCCTACGAGCAGTACTTC.

As for this clone: Other DNA sequences within the sample encode an identical CDR3. The gene calls are TRBV5-6 and TRBJ2-1; 8 nucleotides align to TRBD2. There are 16 residues in the CDR3. Germline V lookup: CDR1 SGHDT, CDR2 YYEEEE. With 5 bases clipped from V and 7 bases from J, the junction kept 14 bases outside the gene matches. This CDR3 reads CASSRSVLAGSNEQFF. DNA for the CDR3: TGTGCCAGCAGTCGATCAGTGCTAGCGGGCAGTAATGAGCAGTTCTTC.

The V call is TRBV7-2, the J call TRBJ1-2; D gene ambiguous. The V gene lost 8 bases and the J gene lost 3 bases, with 16 bases spanning the gap. CDR1 and CDR2 from the germline V gene are SGHTA and FQGNSA. The CDR3 has 14 residues. CDR3 sequence (DNA): TGTGCCAGCCATCCGGGCGGGAGCCACTATGGCTACACCTTC. It codes for CASHPGGSHYGYTF.

In DNA form, the CDR3 reads TGTGCCAGTAGTATAGGAACGATCACAGCCGGGGAGCTGTTTTTT. Translated: CASSIGTITAGELFF. The genes are TRBV19 and TRBJ2-2; no definite D call. The CDR3 has 15 amino acids. CDR1 is LNHDA, CDR2 SQIVND, per germline (reference sequence). Trimming removed 1 base at V and 6 bases at J, with 12 bases between.

V and J are TRBV20-1 and TRBJ1-2; TRBD1 matches 12 bases. There are 14 residues in the CDR3. V dropped 5 bases and J dropped 13; count of bases not matched to a gene: 14. In germline, CDR1 is DFQATT, CDR2 SNEGSKA (reference sequence). The CDR3 DNA sequence: TGCAGTGCTTGTGACCCCGGGACAGGGGGCGGATGCACCTTC. It translates to CSACDPGTGGGCTF.

The chain recombines TRBV30 with TRBJ1-3; TRBD1 matches at 8 bases. From germline, CDR1 is GTSNPN and CDR2 SVGIG (reference sequence). The CDR3 has 13 amino acids. V shed 7 bases and J 5 bases; nucleotides not matched to a gene: 7. This chain's CDR3 is CASYRGMRNTIYF. CDR3 nucleotides: TGTGCCTCATACAGGGGGATGAGAAACACCATATATTTT.

The chain has TRBV2 and TRBJ1-4; TRBD1 matches at 8 bases. Losses at the gene ends were 7 bases for V and 7 bases for J; bases not matched to a gene: 2. In germline, CDR1 is SNHLY, CDR2 FYNNEI. The CDR3 has 12 residues. The CDR3 region has the DNA TGTGCCAGCACACAGGGGGGTGAAAAACTGTTTTTT. It translates to CASTQGGEKLFF.

J is TRBJ1-2 and V is TRBV3-1 (or the pseudogene TRBV3-2); 7 positions match TRBD1. The V gene's germline CDR1 is LGHDT and CDR2 YNNKEL (reference sequence). The CDR3 has 15 residues. Trimming removed 2 bases from V and 4 bases from J; junction bases left unmatched: 7. The CDR3 region is CASSQSTGLGYGYTF. The DNA for the CDR3 is TGTGCCAGCAGCCAATCGACAGGGCTGGGCTATGGCTACACCTTC.